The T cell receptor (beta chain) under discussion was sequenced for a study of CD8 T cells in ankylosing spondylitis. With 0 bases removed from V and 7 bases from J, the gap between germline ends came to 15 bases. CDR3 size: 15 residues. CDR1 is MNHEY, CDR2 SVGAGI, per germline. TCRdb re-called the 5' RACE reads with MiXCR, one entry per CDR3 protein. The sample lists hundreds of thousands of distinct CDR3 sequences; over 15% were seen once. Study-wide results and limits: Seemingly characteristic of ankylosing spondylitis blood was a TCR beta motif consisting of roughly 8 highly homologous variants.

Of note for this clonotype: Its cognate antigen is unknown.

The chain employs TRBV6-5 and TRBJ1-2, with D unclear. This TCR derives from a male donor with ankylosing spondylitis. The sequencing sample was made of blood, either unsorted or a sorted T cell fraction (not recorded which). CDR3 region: CASSYSTANGGGYTF. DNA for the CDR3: TGTGCCAGCAGTTACTCGACGGCAAACGGTGGTGGCTACACCTTC.